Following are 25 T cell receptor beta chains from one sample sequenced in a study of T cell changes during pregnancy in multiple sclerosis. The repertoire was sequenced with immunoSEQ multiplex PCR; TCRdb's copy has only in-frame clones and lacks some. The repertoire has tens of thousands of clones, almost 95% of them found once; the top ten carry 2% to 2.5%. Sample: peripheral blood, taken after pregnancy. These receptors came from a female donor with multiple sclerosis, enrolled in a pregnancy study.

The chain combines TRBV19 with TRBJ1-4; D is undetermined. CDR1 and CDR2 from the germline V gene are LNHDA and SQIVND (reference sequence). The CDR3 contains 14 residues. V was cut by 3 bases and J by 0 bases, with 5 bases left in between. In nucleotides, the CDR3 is TGTGCCAGTAGTATCGGGGCAACTAATGAAAAACTGTTTTTT. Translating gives CASSIGATNEKLFF.

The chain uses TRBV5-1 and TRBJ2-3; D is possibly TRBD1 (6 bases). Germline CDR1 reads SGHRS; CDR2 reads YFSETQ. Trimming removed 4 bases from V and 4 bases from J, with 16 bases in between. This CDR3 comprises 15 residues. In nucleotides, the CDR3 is TGCGCCAGCAGCCGGGACACCAGAGCCTCAGATACGCAGTATTTT. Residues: CASSRDTRASDTQYF.

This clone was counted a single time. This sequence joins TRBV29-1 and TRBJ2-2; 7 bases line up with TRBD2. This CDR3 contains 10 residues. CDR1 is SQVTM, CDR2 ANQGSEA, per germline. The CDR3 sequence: CGGGTGELFF. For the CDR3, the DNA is TGCGGGGGGGGCACCGGGGAGCTGTTTTTT.

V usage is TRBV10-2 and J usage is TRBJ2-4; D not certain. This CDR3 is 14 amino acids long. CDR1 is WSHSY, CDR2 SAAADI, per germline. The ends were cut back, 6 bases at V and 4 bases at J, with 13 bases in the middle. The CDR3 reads CASRANLKKNIQYF. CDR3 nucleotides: TGCGCCAGCAGAGCCAACCTTAAAAAAAACATTCAGTACTTC.

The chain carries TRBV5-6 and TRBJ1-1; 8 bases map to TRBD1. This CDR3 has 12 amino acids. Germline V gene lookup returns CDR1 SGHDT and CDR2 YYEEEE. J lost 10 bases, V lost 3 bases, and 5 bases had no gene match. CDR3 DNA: TGTGCCAGCAGCTGGGGACAGGTAGGAGCTTTCTTT. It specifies CASSWGQVGAFF. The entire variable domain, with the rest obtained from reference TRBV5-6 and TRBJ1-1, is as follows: DAGVTQSPTHLIKTRGQQVTLRCSPKSGHDTVSWYQQALGQGPQFIFQYYEEEERQRGNFPDRFSGHQFPNYSSELNVNALLLGDSALYLCASSWGQVGAFFGQGTRLTVV.

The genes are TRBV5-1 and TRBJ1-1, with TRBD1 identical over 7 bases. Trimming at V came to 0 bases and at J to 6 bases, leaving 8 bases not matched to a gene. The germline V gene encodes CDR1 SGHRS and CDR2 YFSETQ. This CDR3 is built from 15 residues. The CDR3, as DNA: TGCGCCAGCAGCTTGGTTTCCTCCGGGACAGCTGAAGCTTTCTTT. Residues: CASSLVSSGTAEAFF.

This CDR3 is CASSLDRGSYTF. CDR3 bases: TGTGCCAGCAGCTTGGACAGGGGAAGCTACACCTTC. This chain joins TRBV5-4 and TRBJ1-2; 7 bases line up with TRBD1. The CDR3 has 12 residues. Unmatched junction bases numbered 2, after V lost 0 bases and J lost 9 bases. In germline, CDR1 is SGHNT, CDR2 YYREEE (reference sequence). Filled out from reference TRBV5-4 and TRBJ1-2, the complete variable domain reads ETGVTQSPTHLIKTRGQQVTLRCSSQSGHNTVSWYQQALGQGPQFIFQYYREEENGRGNFPPRFSGLQFPNYSSELNVNALELDDSALYLCASSLDRGSYTFGSGTRLTVV.

In DNA, the CDR3 is TGTGCCTGGATGGGGGGGAATGGCTATGGCTACACCTTC. Translated, it gives CAWMGGNGYGYTF. The V call is TRBV30, the J call TRBJ1-2; possibly TRBD1 for D (5 bases). Germline CDR1 is GTSNPN and CDR2 is SVGIG (reference sequence). Between the trimmed V and J ends, which lost 4 bases and 4 bases, there was a span of 13 bases. This CDR3 is 13 amino acids long.

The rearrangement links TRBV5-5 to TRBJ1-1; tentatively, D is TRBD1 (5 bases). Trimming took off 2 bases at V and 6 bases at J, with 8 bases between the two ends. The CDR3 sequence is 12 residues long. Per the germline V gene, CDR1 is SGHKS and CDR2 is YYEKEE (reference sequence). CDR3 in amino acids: CASSFQGPEAFF. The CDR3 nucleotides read TGTGCCAGCAGCTTTCAGGGTCCTGAAGCTTTCTTT.

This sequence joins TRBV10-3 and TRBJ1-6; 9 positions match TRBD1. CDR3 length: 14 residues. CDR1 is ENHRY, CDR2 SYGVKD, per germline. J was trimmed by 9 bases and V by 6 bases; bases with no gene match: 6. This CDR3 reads CAISPGQGASPLHF. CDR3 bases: TGTGCCATCAGCCCGGGACAGGGAGCTTCACCCCTCCACTTT.

The CDR3 bases are TGTGCCAGTAGTATAGTTCTCCTAGCGGAAATCTTCAATGAGCAGTTCTTC. It codes for CASSIVLLAEIFNEQFF. This chain uses TRBV19 with TRBJ2-1, with 7 bases aligning to TRBD2. V gave up 1 base and J gave up 6 bases; unmatched junction bases: 12. This CDR3 has 17 amino acids. The germline V gene has CDR1 LNHDA and CDR2 SQIVND (reference sequence).

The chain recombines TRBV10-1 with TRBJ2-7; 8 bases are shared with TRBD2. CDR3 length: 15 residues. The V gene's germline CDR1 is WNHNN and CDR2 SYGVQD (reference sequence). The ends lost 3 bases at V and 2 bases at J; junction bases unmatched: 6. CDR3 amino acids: CASSERRGGPYEQYF. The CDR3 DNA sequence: TGCGCCAGCAGTGAACGCCGGGGGGGCCCCTACGAGCAGTACTTC.

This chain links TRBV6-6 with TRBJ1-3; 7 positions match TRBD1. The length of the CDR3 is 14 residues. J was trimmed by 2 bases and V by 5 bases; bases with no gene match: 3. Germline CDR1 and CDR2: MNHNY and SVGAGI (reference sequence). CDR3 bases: TGTGCCAGCAGTAACAGGGGAGCTGGAAACACCATATATTTT. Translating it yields CASSNRGAGNTIYF.

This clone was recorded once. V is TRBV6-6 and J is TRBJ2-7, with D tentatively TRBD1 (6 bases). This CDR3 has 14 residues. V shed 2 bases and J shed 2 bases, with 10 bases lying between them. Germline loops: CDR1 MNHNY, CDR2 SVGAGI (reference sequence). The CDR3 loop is CASSYPGQTYEQYF. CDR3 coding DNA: TGTGCCAGCAGTTACCCGGGACAAACCTACGAGCAGTACTTC.

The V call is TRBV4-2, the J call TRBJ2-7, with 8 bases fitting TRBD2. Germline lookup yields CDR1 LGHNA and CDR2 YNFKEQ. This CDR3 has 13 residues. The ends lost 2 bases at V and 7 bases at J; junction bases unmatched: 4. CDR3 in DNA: TGTGCCAGCAGCCAACCAGCGGGGGCTGAGCAGTACTTC. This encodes CASSQPAGAEQYF.

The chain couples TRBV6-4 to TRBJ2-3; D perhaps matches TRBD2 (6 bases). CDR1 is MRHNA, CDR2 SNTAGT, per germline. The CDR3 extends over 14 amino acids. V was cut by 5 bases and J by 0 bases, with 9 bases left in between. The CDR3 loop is CASSPEGSTDTQYF. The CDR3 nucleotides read TGTGCCAGCAGTCCGGAGGGGAGCACAGATACGCAGTATTTT.

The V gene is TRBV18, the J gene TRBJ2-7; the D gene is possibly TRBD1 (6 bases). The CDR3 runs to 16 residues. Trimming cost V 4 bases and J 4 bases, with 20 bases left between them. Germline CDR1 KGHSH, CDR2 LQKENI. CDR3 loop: CASSLTTQGSKYEQYF. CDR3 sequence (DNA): TGTGCCAGCTCACTGACCACCCAGGGGAGTAAATACGAGCAGTACTTC.

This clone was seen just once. As DNA, the CDR3 is TGCGCCAGCAGCCTGCCCCTAGAAGCGGGAGCGATCACCTACGAGCAGTACTTC. Translated: CASSLPLEAGAITYEQYF. V and J are TRBV5-1 and TRBJ2-7; 8 bases line up with TRBD2. From germline, CDR1 is SGHRS and CDR2 YFSETQ. The ends lost 4 bases at V and 2 bases at J; junction bases unmatched: 17. The CDR3 has 18 amino acids.

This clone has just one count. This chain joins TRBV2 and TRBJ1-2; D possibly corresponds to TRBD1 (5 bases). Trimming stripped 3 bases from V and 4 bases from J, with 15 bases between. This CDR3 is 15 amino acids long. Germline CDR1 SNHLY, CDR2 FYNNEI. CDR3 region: CASSDGGAPGYGYTF. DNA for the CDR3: TGTGCCAGCAGTGACGGTGGGGCGCCTGGCTATGGCTACACCTTC.

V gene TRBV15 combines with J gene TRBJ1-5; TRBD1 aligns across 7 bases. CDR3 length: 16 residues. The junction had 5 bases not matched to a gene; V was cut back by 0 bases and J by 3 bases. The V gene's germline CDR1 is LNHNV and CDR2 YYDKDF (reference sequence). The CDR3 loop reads CATSREGGPNNQPQHF. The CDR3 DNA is TGTGCCACCAGCAGAGAAGGGGGCCCAAACAATCAGCCCCAGCATTTT.

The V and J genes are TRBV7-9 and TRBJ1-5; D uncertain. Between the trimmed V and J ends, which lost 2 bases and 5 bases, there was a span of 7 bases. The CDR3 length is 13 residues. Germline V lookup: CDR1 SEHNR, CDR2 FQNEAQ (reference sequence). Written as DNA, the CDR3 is TGTGCCAGCAGCTTACTAAGTGATCAGCCCCAGCATTTT. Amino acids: CASSLLSDQPQHF.

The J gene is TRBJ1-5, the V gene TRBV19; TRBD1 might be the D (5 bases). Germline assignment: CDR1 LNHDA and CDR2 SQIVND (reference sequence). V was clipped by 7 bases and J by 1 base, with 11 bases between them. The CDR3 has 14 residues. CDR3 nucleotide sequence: TGTGCCAGTACCGCCCGGGGGAGCAATCAGCCCCAGCATTTT. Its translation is CASTARGSNQPQHF.

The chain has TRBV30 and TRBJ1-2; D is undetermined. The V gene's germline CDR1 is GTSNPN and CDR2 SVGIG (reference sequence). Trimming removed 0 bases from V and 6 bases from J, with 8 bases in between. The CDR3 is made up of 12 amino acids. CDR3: CAWSVADDGYTF. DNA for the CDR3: TGTGCCTGGAGTGTAGCTGATGATGGCTACACCTTC.

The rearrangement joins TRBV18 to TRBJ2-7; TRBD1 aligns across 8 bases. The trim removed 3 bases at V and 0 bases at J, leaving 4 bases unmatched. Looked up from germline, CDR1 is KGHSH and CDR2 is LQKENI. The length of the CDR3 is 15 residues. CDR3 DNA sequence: TGTGCCAGCTCACCGGGGACAGGTGACTCCTACGAGCAGTACTTC. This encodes CASSPGTGDSYEQYF. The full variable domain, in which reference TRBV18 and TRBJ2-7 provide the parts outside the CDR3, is NAGVMQNPRHLVRRRGQEARLRCSPMKGHSHVYWYRQLPEEGLKFMVYLQKENIIDESGMPKERFSAEFPKEGPSILRIQQVVRGDSAAYFCASSPGTGDSYEQYFGPGTRLTVT.

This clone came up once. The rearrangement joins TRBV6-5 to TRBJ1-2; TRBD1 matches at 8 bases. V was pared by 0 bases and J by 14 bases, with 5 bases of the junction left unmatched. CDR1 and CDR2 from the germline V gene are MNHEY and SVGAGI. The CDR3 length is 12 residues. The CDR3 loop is CASSYSRQGATF. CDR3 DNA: TGTGCCAGCAGTTACTCAAGGCAGGGGGCAACCTTC.